A selection of T cell receptor beta chains follows, all from one sample in a study of regulatory T cells in long-lasting Graves disease. From the multiplex PCR reads, TCRdb called clonotypes with MiXCR, one entry per CDR3 protein. The sample lists approximately 350,000 distinct CDR3 sequences, roughly 17% occurring once. The same sample was also studied in work on T cells in Graves' hyperthyroidism and ophthalmopathy.

The starting material was peripheral blood mononuclear cells (PBMCs), obtained at new diagnosis, from a patient treated with antithyroid drugs. Receptors were obtained from a man aged 35 to 55 with Graves disease. Both conserved end residues are part of each CDR3.

j_call	v_call	cdr3_aa
TRBJ2-1	TRBV24-1	CATSDLAGGSYNEQFF
TRBJ2-2	TRBV4-1	CATSPGPFTGELFF
TRBJ2-3	TRBV11-2	CASSPQGISTDTQYF
TRBJ1-3	TRBV2	CASTSFRGYFSGNTIYF
TRBJ1-6	TRBV6-1	CASNQVGLPLHF
TRBJ1-5	TRBV5-1	CASSLAGTGINQPQHF
TRBJ1-6	TRBV20-1	CSARRTGGYNSPLHF
TRBJ2-3	TRBV10-1	CAQQYEDTQYF
TRBJ1-5	TRBV28	CASTAWGGVNQPQHF
TRBJ2-5	TRBV15	CATSRELAMAETQYF
TRBJ2-7	TRBV6-2/TRBV6-3	CASIKDRGPLYEQYF
TRBJ2-1	TRBV4-1	CASRTTVRSYNEQFF
TRBJ2-1	TRBV30	CAWSSQGPNEQFF
TRBJ2-1	TRBV28	CASRAALNRYPQFF
TRBJ2-1	TRBV9	CASSEPLKRGGHNEQFF
TRBJ1-6	TRBV7-9	CASSIQGGGNSPLHF
TRBJ2-3	TRBV11-2	CASSFLDITDTQYF
TRBJ2-7	TRBV4-2	CASSQELLANYEQYF
TRBJ2-3	TRBV12-3/TRBV12-4	CASSLSDTSDTQYF
TRBJ2-5	TRBV5-1	CASSSQNGQAETQYF
TRBJ2-7	TRBV4-1	CASSPQDGRGIYEQYF
TRBJ1-2	TRBV27	CASSLSKKGASNYGYTF
TRBJ2-2	TRBV5-1	CASRLSKNTGELFF
TRBJ2-7	TRBV2	CASTSPGRGSSYEQYF
TRBJ1-1	TRBV6-5	CASSSHAGEAFF
TRBJ2-3	TRBV7-2	CASSLEASADTQYF
TRBJ2-1	TRBV6-2/TRBV6-3	CASSYSSGVNEQFF
TRBJ1-1	TRBV20-1	CSARDLRDRNTEAFF
TRBJ1-2	TRBV10-3	CAISRGQGTNYGYTF